This T cell receptor (beta chain) was obtained from a study of OX40 agonist ivuxolimab in advanced cancers. At cycle 4 day 1, cycle 7 day 1, and baseline, blood was sampled. The CDR3 covers 14 residues. Germline values: CDR1 SGDLS, CDR2 YYNGEE. V was shortened by 0 bases and J by 0 bases, with 5 bases between the two germline ends. Profiling relied on immunoSEQ multiplex PCR, and the TCRdb table lists in-frame clones only, not all of them. The sample consists of tens of thousands of clones, more than 80% of them appearing once. Sequenced here: CD4+ or CD8+ T cells sorted from blood, sampled in a trial of the OX40 agonist ivuxolimab. V usage is TRBV9 and J usage is TRBJ2-3; D not resolved. This sequence originates from an adult with an advanced solid tumor such as melanoma, head and neck, liver or kidney cancer. The CDR3 coding sequence is TGTGCCAGCAGCGTAGTTAGTAGCACAGATACGCAGTATTTT. It translates to CASSVVSSTDTQYF.